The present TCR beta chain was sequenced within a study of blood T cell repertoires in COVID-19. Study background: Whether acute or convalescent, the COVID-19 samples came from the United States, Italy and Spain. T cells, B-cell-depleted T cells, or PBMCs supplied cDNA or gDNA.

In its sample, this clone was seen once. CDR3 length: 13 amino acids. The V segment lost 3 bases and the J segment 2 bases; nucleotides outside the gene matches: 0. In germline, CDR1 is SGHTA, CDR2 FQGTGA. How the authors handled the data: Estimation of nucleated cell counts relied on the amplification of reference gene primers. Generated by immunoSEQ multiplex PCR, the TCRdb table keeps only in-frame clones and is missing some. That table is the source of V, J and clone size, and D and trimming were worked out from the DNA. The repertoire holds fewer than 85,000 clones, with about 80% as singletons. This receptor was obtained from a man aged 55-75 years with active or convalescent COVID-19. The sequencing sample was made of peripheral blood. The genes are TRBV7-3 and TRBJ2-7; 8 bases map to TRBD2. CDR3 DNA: TGTGCCAGCAGCTTCGGGAGGGCCTACGAGCAGTACTTC. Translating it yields CASSFGRAYEQYF.